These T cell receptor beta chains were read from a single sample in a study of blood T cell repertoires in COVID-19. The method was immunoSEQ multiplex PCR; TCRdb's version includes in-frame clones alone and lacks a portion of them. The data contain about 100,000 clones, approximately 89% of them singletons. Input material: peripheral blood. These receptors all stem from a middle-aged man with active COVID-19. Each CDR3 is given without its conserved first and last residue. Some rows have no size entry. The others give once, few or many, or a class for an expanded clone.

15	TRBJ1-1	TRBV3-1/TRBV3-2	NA	ASSPWDRARGNTEAF
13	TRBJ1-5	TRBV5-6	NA	ASSIDRGESQPQH
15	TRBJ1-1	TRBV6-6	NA	ASSPRIPTWGRTEAF
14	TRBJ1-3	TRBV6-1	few	ASSDGQNHSGNTIY
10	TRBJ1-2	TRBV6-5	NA	ASSPRRYGYT
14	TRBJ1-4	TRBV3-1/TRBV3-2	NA	ASSPNSGTGGEKLF
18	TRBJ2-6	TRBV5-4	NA	ASSSPGHRKSSSGANVLT
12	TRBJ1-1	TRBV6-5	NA	ASSFSDGDTEAF
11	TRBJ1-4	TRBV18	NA	ASSPGTDEKLF
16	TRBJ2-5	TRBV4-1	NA	ASSRLLAGAPGGETQY
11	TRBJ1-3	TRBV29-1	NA	SVVQGAGNTIY
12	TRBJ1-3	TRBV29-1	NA	SVIGQGVGNTIY
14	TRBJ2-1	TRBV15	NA	ATSTRGQGDVNEQF
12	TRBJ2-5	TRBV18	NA	ASSPPEGRETQY
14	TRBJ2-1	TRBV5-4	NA	ASSGQQGPFKIEQF
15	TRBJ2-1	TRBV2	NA	ATEGIREGSSYNEQF
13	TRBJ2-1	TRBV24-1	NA	ATSDFKSGSNEQF
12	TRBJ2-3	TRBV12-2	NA	ASRLAGQEDTQY
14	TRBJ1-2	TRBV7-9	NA	ASSRLGGALGYGYT
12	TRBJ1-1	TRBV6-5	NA	ASSGWRAGGEAF
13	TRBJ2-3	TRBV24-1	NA	ATSDLAGSTDTQY
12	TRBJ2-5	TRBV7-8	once	ASSFGRGVETQY
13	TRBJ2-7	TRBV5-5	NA	ASSPTRQGTSEQY
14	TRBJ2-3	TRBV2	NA	ASKRRTSGDTDTQY
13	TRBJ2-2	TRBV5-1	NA	ASSLAGDNTGELF
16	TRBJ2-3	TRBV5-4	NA	ASSSKLAGGLQKDTQY
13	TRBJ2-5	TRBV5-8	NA	ASRGLQGFQETQY
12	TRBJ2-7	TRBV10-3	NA	AINPGTGGFEQY
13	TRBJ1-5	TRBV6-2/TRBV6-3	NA	ASSYDQFSNQPQH
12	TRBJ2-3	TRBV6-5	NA	ASSTAQGPDTQY
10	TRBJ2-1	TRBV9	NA	ASSVANNEQF
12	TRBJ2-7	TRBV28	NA	ASSLIRRSYEQY
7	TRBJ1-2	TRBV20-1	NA	SAQYGYT
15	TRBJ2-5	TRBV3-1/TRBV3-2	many	ASSQRTGTPSRETQY
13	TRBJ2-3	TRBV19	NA	ASSVDGKRTDTQY
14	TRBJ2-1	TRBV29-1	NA	SVEDPSGRKYNEQF
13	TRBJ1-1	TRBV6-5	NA	ASRDRGFPHTEAF
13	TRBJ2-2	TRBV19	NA	ASSIGDRGTGELF
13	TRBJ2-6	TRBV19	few	ASGTTLTGANVLT
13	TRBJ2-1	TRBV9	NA	ASSGGLAGANEQF
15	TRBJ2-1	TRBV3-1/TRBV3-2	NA	ASSRFVLAGGGNEQF
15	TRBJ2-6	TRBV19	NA	ASSMGQVNSGANVLT
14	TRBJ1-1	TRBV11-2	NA	ASSLALGQSNTEAF
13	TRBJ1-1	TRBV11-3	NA	ASSLGRETSTEAF
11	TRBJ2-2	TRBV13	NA	ASSVHRGGELF
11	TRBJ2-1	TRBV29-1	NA	SVQTSGYNEQF
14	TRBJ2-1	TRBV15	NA	ATSRDPPRGANEQF
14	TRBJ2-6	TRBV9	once	ASSVVGSPGANVLT
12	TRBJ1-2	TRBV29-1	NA	SVEPLDRGHGYT
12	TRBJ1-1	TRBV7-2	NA	ASSGRTGGKGAF
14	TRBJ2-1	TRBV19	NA	ASSTRDRGLPDEQF
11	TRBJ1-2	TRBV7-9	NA	ASSQQGRAGYT
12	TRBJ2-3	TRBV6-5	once	ASRATGSTDTQY
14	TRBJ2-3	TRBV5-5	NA	ASSVAPGQGVDTQY